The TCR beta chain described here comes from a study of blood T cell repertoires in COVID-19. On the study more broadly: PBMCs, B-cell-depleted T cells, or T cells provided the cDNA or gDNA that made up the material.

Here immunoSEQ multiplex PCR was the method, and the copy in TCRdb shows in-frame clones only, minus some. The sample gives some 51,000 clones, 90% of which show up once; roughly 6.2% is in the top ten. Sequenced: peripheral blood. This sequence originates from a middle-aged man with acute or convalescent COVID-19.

The CDR3 nucleotides read TGTGCCATCAGCGGCGGGGTAGCGGTTAATGAGCAGTTCTTC. This codes for CAISGGVAVNEQFF. The V call is TRBV10-3, the J call TRBJ2-1, with a possible D match to TRBD2 (6 bases). Germline V gives CDR1 ENHRY, CDR2 SYGVKD. V was shortened by 6 bases and J by 7 bases, with 16 bases between the two germline ends. The CDR3 is 14 amino acids.